This entry concerns a single T cell receptor beta chain. As yet, its antigen is unknown. Sequencing used immunoSEQ multiplex PCR; TCRdb keeps in-frame clones, though not all of them. The sample comprises more than 30,000 clones, 65% to 85% of which are singletons, and around 3% rests with the top ten. This sample is part of a study of vaccination effects on CD4 cells after COVID-19. Study results and caveats: After vaccination, at late timepoints, clones induced by infection and by vaccine contracted markedly.

On day 10 of culture, CD4+ T cells were separated out. Recipients of the vaccine had no prior SARS-CoV-2 infection and negative nucleocapsid antibodies. Cells had half their medium changed to IL-2 medium on days 3 and 7. Sample: CD4+ T cells from PBMCs cultured without peptide, taken before COVID-19 vaccination. The TCR sequence derives from a human donor who received a COVID-19 vaccine.

CDR3 in amino acids: CASSFGRRRAFF. DNA for the CDR3: TGTGCCAGCAGTTTTGGACGGAGACGAGCTTTCTTT. The chain couples TRBV12-3 or TRBV12-4 to TRBJ1-1; D remains ambiguous. CDR3 length: 12 amino acids. V dropped 3 bases and J dropped 10 bases, with 12 bases sitting between them.